This T cell receptor (beta chain) was identified during a study of spatial heterogeneity in lung cancer. Study-level information: Detection of beta-chain sequences consistently exceeded that of alpha-chain sequences. Within raw reads, each unique TCR and UMI combination appeared on average more than ten times.

This clonotype was counted at least ten times. Its antigen is currently unknown. Relative to the germline gene, one junction end is altered; a read error may explain this. Germline V gene lookup returns CDR1 ENHRY and CDR2 SYGVKD. This CDR3 is built from 14 residues. A distinct unique molecular identifier was carried by each TCR cDNA molecule. TCRdb called the 5' RACE reads again in MiXCR, with one record for every CDR3 protein. This sample carries some 44,000 distinct CDR3 sequences, roughly 13% of them seen once, and the ten largest clones take 50% to 60%. The time point: sample taken at primary tumor resection. The input material, whole RNA from tumor, nontumor lung or frozen PBMC, was sequenced unsorted. General study findings and limits: Resection saw ubiquitous expanded tumor TCRs appear in blood more than follow-up did.

This material consisted of PBMCs, taken at surgery. The rearrangement links TRBV10-3 to TRBJ2-7; 9 bases are a match to TRBD1. The sequence came from a male donor with early-stage non-small cell lung cancer. The CDR3 DNA follows: TGTGCCATATCCACCGGGACAGGGTCCTCCGAGCAGTACTTC. Translation: CAISTGTGSSEQYF.